One sample yielded the 18 T cell receptor beta chains listed below, sequenced in a study of blood T cell repertoires in COVID-19. Assay used: immunoSEQ multiplex PCR; TCRdb lists only in-frame clones, some missing. Of about 68,000 clones in the sample, roughly nine tenths were seen once. The sample consisted of peripheral blood. Source of these receptors: a woman aged 45-60 years with COVID-19, enrolled during active disease.

The CDR3 DNA sequence: TGTGCCAGCAGTTTTCCGGGGATCCGAACAGATACGCAGTATTTT. Amino acids: CASSFPGIRTDTQYF. The chain employs TRBV28 and TRBJ2-3; D is perhaps TRBD2 (5 bases). The CDR3 runs 15 residues. Germline values: CDR1 MDHEN, CDR2 SYDVKM. V was clipped by 3 bases and J by 3 bases, with 13 bases between them.

The chain recombines TRBV7-2 with TRBJ1-2, with 9 bases identical to TRBD1. CDR1 and CDR2 (germline): SGHTA, FQGNSA. Trimming removed 4 bases from V and 4 bases from J; junction bases left unmatched: 4. CDR3 length: 14 amino acids. CDR3 in amino acids: CASSSWTGAYGYTF. The CDR3, as DNA: TGTGCCAGCAGCTCATGGACAGGGGCCTATGGCTACACCTTC.

The gene calls are TRBV19 and TRBJ2-2; 9 positions match TRBD1. Trimming removed 9 bases from V and 7 bases from J; junction bases left unmatched: 15. The CDR3 is 16 residues long. CDR1 and CDR2 from the germline V gene are LNHDA and SQIVND (reference sequence). DNA for the CDR3: TGTGCCAGCTCAACTACCGGGACAGGGAGGTACGGGGAGCTGTTTTTT. Translation gives CASSTTGTGRYGELFF. The complete variable domain, with remaining parts taken from reference TRBV19 and TRBJ2-2, reads DGGITQSPKYLFRKEGQNVTLSCEQNLNHDAMYWYRQDPGQGLRLIYYSQIVNDFQKGDIAEGYSVSREKKESFPLTVTSAQKNPTAFYLCASSTTGTGRYGELFFGEGSRLTVL.

V usage is TRBV2 and J usage is TRBJ2-7, with 8 bases that match TRBD2. Germline V gene data show CDR1 as SNHLY and CDR2 as FYNNEI. V lost 1 base to trimming and J lost 6 bases; unmatched junction nucleotides: 8. The CDR3 loop spans 15 amino acids. The chain's CDR3 is CASSEVLAGITEQYF. The CDR3 DNA reads TGTGCCAGCAGTGAAGTTTTAGCGGGAATCACCGAGCAGTACTTC.

This clone was detected only a few times. Other nucleotide sequences from this sample produce the same CDR3. The rearrangement joins TRBV20-1 to TRBJ2-1; unclear D gene. The germline CDR1 and CDR2 sequences are DFQATT and SNEGSKA (reference sequence). Trimming cost V 2 bases and J 10 bases, with 6 bases left between them. This CDR3 has 10 amino acids. CDR3 DNA sequence: TGCAGTGCTAGAAGCCAAGAGCAGTTCTTC. Its protein is CSARSQEQFF.

The chain employs TRBV11-2 and TRBJ1-2, with unresolved D. This CDR3 has 16 residues. V was cut by 3 bases and J by 4 bases, with 18 bases left in between. CDR1 and CDR2 (germline): SGHAT, FQNNGV. In DNA, the CDR3 is TGTGCCAGCAGCTTCCCATTGCGTGAGGGTGGCTATGGCTACACCTTC. It yields the protein CASSFPLREGGYGYTF. Variable domain in full (rest from reference TRBV11-2 and TRBJ1-2): EAGVAQSPRYKIIEKRQSVAFWCNPISGHATLYWYQQILGQGPKLLIQFQNNGVVDDSQLPKDRFSAERLKGVDSTLKIQPAKLEDSAVYLCASSFPLREGGYGYTFGSGTRLTVV.

The CDR3 coding sequence is TGTGCCAGCACCCCCGGAGGACCGGTAAATTCACCCCTCCACTTT. Translated: CASTPGGPVNSPLHF. The chain carries TRBV28 and TRBJ1-6, with D unclear. CDR1 MDHEN and CDR2 SYDVKM come from the germline V gene. CDR3 length: 15 residues. The V end was cut by 7 bases, the J end by 7 bases, with 17 bases between.

The chain carries TRBV6-5 and TRBJ1-5; a weak D match, TRBD1 (5 bases). Between the trimmed V and J ends, which lost 8 bases and 7 bases, there was a span of 15 bases. The CDR3 has 13 residues. The V gene's germline CDR1 is MNHEY and CDR2 SVGAGI. CDR3 coding DNA: TGTGCCAGCCTTGGGGCAGGGCGGCAGCCCCAGCATTTT. Protein: CASLGAGRQPQHF.

V is TRBV30 and J is TRBJ2-7; 7 nucleotides match TRBD2. CDR1 and CDR2 (germline): GTSNPN, SVGIG (reference sequence). The CDR3 is 15 residues long. Trimming removed 0 bases from V and 5 bases from J; junction bases left unmatched: 10. The CDR3 sequence: CAWSVSGGRGHEQYF. The DNA of the CDR3 is TGTGCCTGGAGTGTAAGTGGCGGGAGAGGCCACGAGCAGTACTTC.

The chain employs TRBV29-1 and TRBJ2-7, with TRBD1 identical over 8 bases. CDR3 length equals 11 residues. Unmatched junction bases numbered 2, after V lost 6 bases and J lost 4 bases. Germline-derived CDR1 and CDR2 are SQVTM and ANQGSEA. The CDR3: CSVQGDYEQYF. CDR3 coding DNA: TGCAGCGTACAGGGGGATTACGAGCAGTACTTC.

This clone showed up just a few times. CDR3 DNA sequence: TGTGCCAGTAAAGAGACTAGCGGGCCCTACGAGCAGTACTTC. Translating it yields CASKETSGPYEQYF. The rearrangement uses TRBV19 and TRBJ2-7; 10 bases are shared with TRBD2. Germline trimming cut 7 bases from V and 2 bases from J; bases unmatched to any gene: 5. Looked up from germline, CDR1 is LNHDA and CDR2 is SQIVND (reference sequence). The CDR3 length is 14 residues.

V gene TRBV5-6 combines with J gene TRBJ2-5; D may be TRBD2 (6 bases). The V gene's germline CDR1 is SGHDT and CDR2 YYEEEE. V shed 4 bases and J shed 2 bases, with 21 bases lying between them. The CDR3 is 17 amino acids. The CDR3 nucleotides are TGTGCCAGCAGCCCCCTAGGAGGGGCGCAAAGGCAAGAGACCCAGTACTTC. Its protein product is CASSPLGGAQRQETQYF.

The rearrangement links TRBV7-9 to TRBJ1-4, with no clear D. The CDR3 is 16 residues long. Germline V gene sequence: CDR1 SEHNR, CDR2 FQNEAQ (reference sequence). The ends were cut back, 1 base at V and 3 bases at J, with 12 bases in the middle. The CDR3 DNA follows: TGTGCCAGCAGCTTAGGAGGCCTGCAGTCTAATGAAAAACTGTTTTTT. Translation gives CASSLGGLQSNEKLFF.

The V call is TRBV19, the J call TRBJ2-2; 8 bases are a match to TRBD1. The trim removed 6 bases at V and 4 bases at J, leaving 13 bases unmatched. The CDR3 length is 17 residues. In germline, CDR1 is LNHDA, CDR2 SQIVND (reference sequence). Here the CDR3 reads CASSTLGEGTGTGELFF. In DNA, the CDR3 is TGTGCCAGTAGCACACTTGGGGAAGGGACAGGCACCGGGGAGCTGTTTTTT.

The chain joins TRBV7-2 to TRBJ1-4; D gene uncertain. Germline-derived CDR1 and CDR2 are SGHTA and FQGNSA. The CDR3 extends over 15 amino acids. Trimming took off 1 base at V and 5 bases at J, with 11 bases between the two ends. CDR3 sequence (DNA): TGTGCCAGCAGCTTAGGGCGCGGTAGGAATGAAAAACTGTTTTTT. It yields the protein CASSLGRGRNEKLFF.

This chain joins TRBV21-1 and TRBJ2-7; TRBD2, the table's D call, was not compared with the DNA. TRBV21-1 is classified as a pseudogene. CDR3 size: 13 residues. The CDR3 bases are TGTGCCAGCAGTTATGGGACTCCCTACGAGCAGTACTTC. Amino acid sequence: CASSYGTPYEQYF.

The rearrangement uses TRBV6-4 and TRBJ1-5; a weak D match, TRBD1 (5 bases). This CDR3 spans 14 amino acids. Germline V gene sequence: CDR1 MRHNA, CDR2 SNTAGT. V was pared by 0 bases and J by 9 bases, with 12 bases between. CDR3 amino acids: CASSDSTAFMPQHF. CDR3 nucleotide sequence: TGTGCCAGCAGTGACTCGACAGCCTTTATGCCCCAGCATTTT.

The CDR3 DNA reads TGCGCCAGCAGCGGACCCGGGACAGGGTGGGACACTGAAGCTTTCTTT. Protein sequence: CASSGPGTGWDTEAFF. The chain links TRBV5-1 to TRBJ1-1, with 9 bases lining up with TRBD1. Germline CDR1 reads SGHRS; CDR2 reads YFSETQ. This CDR3 region has 16 residues. V was pared by 4 bases and J by 3 bases, with 10 bases of the junction left unmatched.